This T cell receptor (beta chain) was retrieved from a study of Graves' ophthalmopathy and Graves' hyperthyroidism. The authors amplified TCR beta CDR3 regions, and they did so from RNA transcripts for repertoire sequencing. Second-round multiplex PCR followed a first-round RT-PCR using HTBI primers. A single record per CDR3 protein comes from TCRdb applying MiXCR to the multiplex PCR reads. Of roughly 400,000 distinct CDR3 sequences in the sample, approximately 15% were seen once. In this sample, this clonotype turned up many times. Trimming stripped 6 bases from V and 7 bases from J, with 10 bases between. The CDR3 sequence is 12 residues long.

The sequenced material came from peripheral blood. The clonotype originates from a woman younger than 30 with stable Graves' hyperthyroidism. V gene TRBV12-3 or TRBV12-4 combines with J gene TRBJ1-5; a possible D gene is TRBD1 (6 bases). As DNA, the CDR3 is TGTGCCAGCAGAGCAGGGGTCCAGCCCCAGCATTTT. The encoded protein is CASRAGVQPQHF.